Listed below are T cell receptor beta chains from one sample, sequenced in a study of early T cells in non-severe SARS-CoV-2 infection. TCRdb reprocessed the 5' RACE reads via MiXCR and lists one record per CDR3 protein. Here the sample spans 90,000 to 120,000 distinct CDR3 sequences, approximately 12% being singletons. Sequencing used whole blood. The source of these receptors is an adult who was a healthcare worker with PCR-confirmed SARS-CoV-2 infection or an uninfected control (not recorded which). CDR3s include the opening cysteine and the closing phenylalanine or tryptophan. A D gene is named only where the DNA matches it firmly. Size is omitted from some rows. Given values are once, few, many or a class for expanded clones.

length: 13
size: many
J: TRBJ1-2
D: -
V: TRBV7-9
CDR3: CASSLANNRGYTF
DNA: TGTGCCAGCAGCTTGGCGAACAACCGAGGCTACACCTTC

length: 12
size: -
J: TRBJ2-2
D: -
V: TRBV9
CDR3: CASSVEGGELFF
DNA: TGTGCCAGCAGCGTAGAGGGCGGGGAGCTGTTTTTT

length: 12
size: -
J: TRBJ1-4
D: -
V: TRBV20-1
CDR3: CSALRRSEKLFF
DNA: TGCAGTGCGCTCAGGAGGTCTGAAAAACTGTTTTTT

length: 16
size: -
J: TRBJ2-2
D: TRBD2
V: TRBV12-3/TRBV12-4
CDR3: CASSPRTSGNTGELFF
DNA: TGTGCCAGCAGTCCCAGGACTAGCGGGAACACCGGGGAGCTGTTTTTT

length: 15
size: many
J: TRBJ2-1
D: TRBD2
V: TRBV12-3/TRBV12-4
CDR3: CASSLVAGGYNEQFF
DNA: TGTGCCAGCAGTTTGGTAGCGGGAGGCTACAATGAGCAGTTCTTC

length: 13
size: many
J: TRBJ2-5
D: -
V: TRBV12-3/TRBV12-4
CDR3: CASTTGYQETQYF
DNA: TGTGCCAGCACCACCGGGTACCAAGAGACCCAGTACTTC

length: 12
size: few
J: TRBJ1-5
D: -
V: TRBV29-1
CDR3: CSAALGTEPQHF
DNA: TGCAGCGCCGCTTTGGGAACAGAGCCCCAGCATTTT

length: 16
size: -
J: TRBJ2-6
D: TRBD1
V: TRBV9
CDR3: CASSEVTGSGANVLTF
DNA: TGTGCCAGCAGCGAAGTGACAGGGTCTGGGGCCAACGTCCTGACTTTC

length: 12
size: -
J: TRBJ1-4
D: -
V: TRBV7-9
CDR3: CASSQGSEKLFF
DNA: TGTGCCAGCAGTCAGGGCAGCGAAAAACTGTTTTTT

length: 14
size: few
J: TRBJ2-5
D: TRBD1
V: TRBV29-1
CDR3: CSVEGDRGKETQYF
DNA: TGCAGCGTTGAGGGGGACAGGGGCAAAGAGACCCAGTACTTC

length: 16
size: -
J: TRBJ2-2
D: TRBD2
V: TRBV20-1
CDR3: CSASDSGSDPTGELFF
DNA: TGCAGTGCCTCGGACAGCGGGAGTGATCCCACCGGGGAGCTGTTTTTT

length: 14
size: once
J: TRBJ1-4
D: -
V: TRBV9
CDR3: CASSKSSGREKLFF
DNA: TGTGCCAGCAGCAAGAGCTCTGGGAGGGAAAAACTGTTTTTT

length: 12
size: many
J: TRBJ2-1
D: TRBD1
V: TRBV2
CDR3: CASSEGQGPPFF
DNA: TGTGCCAGCAGTGAAGGACAGGGGCCCCCGTTCTTC

length: 12
size: few
J: TRBJ2-3
D: -
V: TRBV10-1
CDR3: CASSEWSQPQYF
DNA: TGCGCCAGCAGTGAGTGGAGTCAGCCGCAGTATTTT

length: 14
size: many
J: TRBJ1-2
D: TRBD1
V: TRBV5-4
CDR3: CASSWDRGLYGYTF
DNA: TGTGCCAGCAGCTGGGACAGGGGACTCTATGGCTACACCTTC

length: 13
size: -
J: TRBJ2-1
D: TRBD2
V: TRBV20-1
CDR3: CSASGRGYNEQFF
DNA: TGCAGTGCTAGCGGGAGGGGCTACAATGAGCAGTTCTTC

length: 15
size: many
J: TRBJ2-1
D: -
V: TRBV5-6
CDR3: CASSFSVFPYNEQFF
DNA: TGTGCCAGCAGCTTTTCGGTGTTTCCCTACAATGAGCAGTTCTTC

length: 13
size: few
J: TRBJ1-1
D: -
V: TRBV5-5
CDR3: CASSPDSDTEAFF
DNA: TGTGCCAGCAGCCCGGACAGTGACACTGAAGCTTTCTTT

length: 13
size: few
J: TRBJ1-1
D: -
V: TRBV3-1
CDR3: CASSRQGGTEAFF
DNA: TGTGCCAGCAGCCGACAAGGGGGCACTGAAGCTTTCTTT

length: 16
size: -
J: TRBJ1-5
D: -
V: TRBV5-5
CDR3: CASSLGGPVGNQPQHF
DNA: TGTGCCAGCAGCTTGGGAGGGCCTGTGGGCAATCAGCCCCAGCATTTT

length: 14
size: -
J: TRBJ1-2
D: -
V: TRBV7-2
CDR3: CASSKGFSDYGYTF
DNA: TGTGCCAGCAGCAAGGGCTTCAGCGACTATGGCTACACCTTC

length: 14
size: few
J: TRBJ2-1
D: -
V: TRBV7-6
CDR3: CASTPGLSRGEQFF
DNA: TGTGCCAGCACCCCGGGCCTCAGCCGTGGTGAGCAGTTCTTC

length: 20
size: -
J: TRBJ2-7
D: -
V: TRBV28
CDR3: CASSLWSNSPGHSWDYEQYF
DNA: TGTGCCAGCAGTTTATGGTCAAATAGTCCGGGACATTCATGGGACTACGAGCAGTACTTC

length: 13
size: once
J: TRBJ2-7
D: -
V: TRBV28
CDR3: CACSPGPILEQYF
DNA: TGTGCCTGCAGTCCGGGACCCATCTTGGAGCAGTACTTC

length: 15
size: -
J: TRBJ2-2
D: -
V: TRBV13
CDR3: CASSFRPPPVGELFF
DNA: TGTGCCAGCAGCTTTCGGCCGCCTCCAGTCGGGGAGCTGTTTTTT

length: 17
size: -
J: TRBJ2-2
D: TRBD2
V: TRBV11-2
CDR3: CASSPVPGLADTGELFF
DNA: TGTGCCAGCAGTCCCGTGCCGGGACTAGCAGATACCGGGGAGCTGTTTTTT